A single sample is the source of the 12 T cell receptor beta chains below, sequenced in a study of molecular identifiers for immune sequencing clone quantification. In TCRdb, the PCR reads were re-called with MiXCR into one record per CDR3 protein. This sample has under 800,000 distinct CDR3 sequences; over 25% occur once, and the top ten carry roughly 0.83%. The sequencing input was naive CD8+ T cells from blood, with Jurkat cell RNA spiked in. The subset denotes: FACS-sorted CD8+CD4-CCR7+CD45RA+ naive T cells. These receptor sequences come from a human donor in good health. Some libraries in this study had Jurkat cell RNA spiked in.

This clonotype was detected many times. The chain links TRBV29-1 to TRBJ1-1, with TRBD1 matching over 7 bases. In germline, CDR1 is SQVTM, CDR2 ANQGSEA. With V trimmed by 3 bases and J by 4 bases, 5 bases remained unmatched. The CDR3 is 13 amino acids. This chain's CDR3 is CSVETGYGTEAFF. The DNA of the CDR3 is TGCAGCGTTGAGACAGGGTACGGCACTGAAGCTTTCTTT.

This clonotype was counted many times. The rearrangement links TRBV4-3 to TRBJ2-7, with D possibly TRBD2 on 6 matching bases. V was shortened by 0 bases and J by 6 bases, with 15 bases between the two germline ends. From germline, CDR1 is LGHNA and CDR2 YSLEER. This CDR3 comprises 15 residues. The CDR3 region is CASSQDSLSGSEQYF. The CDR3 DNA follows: TGCGCCAGCAGCCAAGATTCCCTTTCCGGGAGCGAGCAGTACTTC.

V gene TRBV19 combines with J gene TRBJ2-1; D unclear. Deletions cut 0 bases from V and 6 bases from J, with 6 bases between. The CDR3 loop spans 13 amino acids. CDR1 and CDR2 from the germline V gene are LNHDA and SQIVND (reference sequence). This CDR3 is CASSIDRSNEQFF. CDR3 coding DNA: TGTGCCAGTAGTATAGATCGCAGCAATGAGCAGTTCTTC. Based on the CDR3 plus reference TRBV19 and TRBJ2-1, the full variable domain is DGGITQSPKYLFRKEGQNVTLSCEQNLNHDAMYWYRQDPGQGLRLIYYSQIVNDFQKGDIAEGYSVSREKKESFPLTVTSAQKNPTAFYLCASSIDRSNEQFFGPGTRLTVL.

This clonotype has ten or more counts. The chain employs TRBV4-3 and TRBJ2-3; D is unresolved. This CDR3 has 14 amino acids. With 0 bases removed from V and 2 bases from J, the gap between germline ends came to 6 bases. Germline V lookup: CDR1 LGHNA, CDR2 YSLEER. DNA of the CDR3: TGCGCCAGCAGCCAAGAAGCATCCACAGATACGCAGTATTTT. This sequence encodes CASSQEASTDTQYF.

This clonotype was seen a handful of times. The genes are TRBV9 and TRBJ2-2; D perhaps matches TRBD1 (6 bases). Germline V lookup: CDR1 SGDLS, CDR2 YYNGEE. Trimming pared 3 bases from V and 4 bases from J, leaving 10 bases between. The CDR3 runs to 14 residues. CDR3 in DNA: TGTGCCAGCAGCGAGGGGGACGGCACCGGGGAGCTGTTTTTT. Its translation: CASSEGDGTGELFF.

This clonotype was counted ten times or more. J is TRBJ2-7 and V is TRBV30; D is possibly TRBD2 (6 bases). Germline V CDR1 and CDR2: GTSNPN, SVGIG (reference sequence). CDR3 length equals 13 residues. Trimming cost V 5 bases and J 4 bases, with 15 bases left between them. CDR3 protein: CAWSHGGGYEQYF. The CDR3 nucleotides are TGTGCCTGGTCGCACGGGGGTGGGTACGAGCAGTACTTC. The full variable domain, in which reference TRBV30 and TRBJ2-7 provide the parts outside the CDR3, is SQTIHQWPATLVQPVGSPLSLECTVEGTSNPNLYWYRQAAGRGLQLLFYSVGIGQISSEVPQNLSASRPQDRQFILSSKKLLLSDSGFYLCAWSHGGGYEQYFGPGTRLTVT.

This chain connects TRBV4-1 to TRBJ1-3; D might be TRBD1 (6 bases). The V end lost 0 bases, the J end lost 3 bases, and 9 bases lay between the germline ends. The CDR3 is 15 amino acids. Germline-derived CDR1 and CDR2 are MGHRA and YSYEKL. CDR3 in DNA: TGCGCCAGCAGCCAAGAGGGGGCGCTTGGAAACACCATATATTTT. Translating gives CASSQEGALGNTIYF.

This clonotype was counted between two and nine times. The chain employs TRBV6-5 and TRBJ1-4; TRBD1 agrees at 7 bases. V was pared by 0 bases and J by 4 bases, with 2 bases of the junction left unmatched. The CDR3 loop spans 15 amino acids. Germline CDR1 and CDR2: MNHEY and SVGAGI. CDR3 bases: TGTGCCAGCAGTTACTCAGACAGGGTTAATGAAAAACTGTTTTTT. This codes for CASSYSDRVNEKLFF.

For the CDR3, the DNA is TGTGCCAGTAAACCCACGGGACAGGAGGCGGTAGAGACCCAGTACTTC. Protein product: CASKPTGQEAVETQYF. The chain uses TRBV19 and TRBJ2-5; 8 bases fit TRBD1. The germline V gene encodes CDR1 LNHDA and CDR2 SQIVND (reference sequence). J lost 4 bases, V lost 7 bases, and 14 bases had no gene match. CDR3 length: 16 amino acids.

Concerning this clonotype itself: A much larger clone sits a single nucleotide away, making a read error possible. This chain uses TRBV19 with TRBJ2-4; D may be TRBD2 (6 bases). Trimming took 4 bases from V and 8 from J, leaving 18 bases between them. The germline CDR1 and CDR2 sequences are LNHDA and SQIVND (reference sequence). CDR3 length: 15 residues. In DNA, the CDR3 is TGTGCCAGTAGTAGGTTAGCCGGGGGTATGGACATTCAGTACTTC. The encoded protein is CASSRLAGGMDIQYF.

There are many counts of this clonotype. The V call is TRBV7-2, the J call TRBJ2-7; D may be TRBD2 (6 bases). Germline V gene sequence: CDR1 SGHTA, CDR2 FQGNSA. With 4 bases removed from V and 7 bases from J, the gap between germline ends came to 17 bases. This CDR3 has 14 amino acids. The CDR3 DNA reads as TGTGCCAGCAGCTATAATAGCGGACCCGAGGAGCAGTACTTC. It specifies CASSYNSGPEEQYF. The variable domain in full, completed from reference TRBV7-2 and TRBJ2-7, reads GAGVSQSPSNKVTEKGKDVELRCDPISGHTALYWYRQSLGQGLEFLIYFQGNSAPDKSGLPSDRFSAERTGGSVSTLTIQRTQQEDSAVYLCASSYNSGPEEQYFGPGTRLTVT.

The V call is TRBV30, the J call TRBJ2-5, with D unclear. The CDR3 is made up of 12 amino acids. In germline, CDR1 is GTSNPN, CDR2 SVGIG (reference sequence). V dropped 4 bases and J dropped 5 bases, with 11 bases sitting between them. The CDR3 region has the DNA TGTGCCTGGAATCTAGGTGGGGAGACCCAGTACTTC. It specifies CAWNLGGETQYF.